Included here is one T cell receptor beta chain sequence, with context. These data are taken from a study of blood T cell repertoires in COVID-19. In the study overall: The United States, Italy and Spain were the sources of the acute and convalescent COVID-19 samples.

The germline gives CDR1 MNHEY, CDR2 SVGEGT. This CDR3 spans 15 amino acids. Trimming removed 2 bases from V and 5 bases from J; junction bases left unmatched: 6. Repertoires were generated with immunoSEQ multiplex PCR, while TCRdb's copy carries only in-frame clones and drops some. The sample lists 190,000 or so clones, about 86% occurring once. The rearrangement links TRBV6-2 or TRBV6-3 to TRBJ2-4; 7 nucleotides align to TRBD1. This clonotype originated in a woman aged 18 to 35 who had recovered from COVID-19. Sequencing used peripheral blood. Here the CDR3 reads CASSYEGAPQNIQYF. In DNA, the CDR3 is TGTGCCAGCAGTTACGAGGGGGCTCCCCAAAACATTCAGTACTTC.